Listed below are T cell receptor beta chains from one sample, sequenced in a study of T cell responses to AZD1222 COVID-19 vaccine. TCRdb's table, derived via immunoSEQ multiplex PCR, lists solely in-frame clones and lacks some. The sample holds about 120,000 clones; more than 85% are singletons and the top ten take approximately 7.1%. Material: peripheral blood, obtained 28 days after the second AZD1222 dose. The receptors stem from an adult who received the AZD1222 COVID-19 vaccine. The CDR3 runs from the conserved cysteine through the conserved F or W. A D gene is named only where the DNA matches it firmly. Size tells how often a clone was seen (once, few, many) or the class of an expanded clone, and some rows leave it out.

CDR3 DNA | CDR3 protein | J gene | clone size | D gene | V gene
TGTGCCAGCAGCGTAGTTCCGGTATTACGAACCTACAATCAGCCCCAGCATTTT | CASSVVPVLRTYNQPQHF | TRBJ1-5 | . | . | TRBV9
TGTGCCAGCAGTTTAACAGGTGATGGCTACACCTTC | CASSLTGDGYTF | TRBJ1-2 | . | . | TRBV6-6
TGTGCCAGCAGCCTGGGACAGGGCTTGACCCAGTACTTC | CASSLGQGLTQYF | TRBJ2-5 | . | TRBD1 | TRBV14
TGTGCCAGCAGTGGACAGGGGGTCCAAGAGACCCAGTACTTC | CASSGQGVQETQYF | TRBJ2-5 | . | TRBD1 | TRBV2
TGTGCCAGGGGTCCTCGAACAGGACTGAGCTCCTACGAGCAGTACTTC | CARGPRTGLSSYEQYF | TRBJ2-7 | . | . | TRBV28
TGTGCCACCAGTGACCCCGTAAGGGGGGCGGCTTATGGCTACACCTTC | CATSDPVRGAAYGYTF | TRBJ1-2 | . | . | TRBV24-1
TGTGCCAGCAGCTACGGGACAGGTAGAAACATTCAGTACTTC | CASSYGTGRNIQYF | TRBJ2-4 | . | TRBD1 | TRBV7-9
TGCAGCGTCACAGGGGACGGCACCGGGGAGCTGTTTTTT | CSVTGDGTGELFF | TRBJ2-2 | once | TRBD1 | TRBV29-1
TGTGCCAGCAGTTACTCGGGGCAGGAGTACGAGCAGTACTTC | CASSYSGQEYEQYF | TRBJ2-7 | . | . | TRBV6-5
TGTGCCAGCAGCTTAGTGGGACAGGGCCTCACTGAAGCTTTCTTT | CASSLVGQGLTEAFF | TRBJ1-1 | . | TRBD1 | TRBV7-6
TGTGCCAGCAGTTTGAACACCATATATTTT | CASSLNTIYF | TRBJ1-3 | . | . | TRBV28
TGTGCCAGCAGCTTGAGGGGGGCCGGCCCCTACGAGCAGTACTTC | CASSLRGAGPYEQYF | TRBJ2-7 | . | . | TRBV5-5
TGTGCCAGCACTACGGGGGGATCTAACTATGGCTACACCTTC | CASTTGGSNYGYTF | TRBJ1-2 | once | . | TRBV6-5
TGTGCCAGCAGTCCGGGACTAGCGGGAGGGTTCTCCTACGAGCAGTACTTC | CASSPGLAGGFSYEQYF | TRBJ2-7 | . | TRBD2 | TRBV28
TGTGCCAGCAGTGAAAGGGGAAATACGCAGTATTTT | CASSERGNTQYF | TRBJ2-3 | . | . | TRBV2
TGTGCCAGCAGCGTTAGCGGGATGTACCAAGAGACCCAGTACTTC | CASSVSGMYQETQYF | TRBJ2-5 | . | TRBD2 | TRBV9
TGTGCCAGCTCACCCCAAGAGGGAGTTAAGGGGGGCCAAGAGACCCAGTACTTC | CASSPQEGVKGGQETQYF | TRBJ2-5 | . | . | TRBV18
TGTGCCAGCAGTACGACCGGGGAGCTGTTTTTT | CASSTTGELFF | TRBJ2-2 | . | . | TRBV2
TGTGCCAGCAGTTACGGAGGGGGCCATGAAGCTTTCTTT | CASSYGGGHEAFF | TRBJ1-1 | . | TRBD1 | TRBV6-5
TGCGCCAGCAGCCAAAAGTTAAAGGGAACTAATGAAAAACTGTTTTTT | CASSQKLKGTNEKLFF | TRBJ1-4 | once | . | TRBV4-1
TGTGCCATCAGTGAAGGCCAGGGAGGGTCTACTGAAGCTTTCTTT | CAISEGQGGSTEAFF | TRBJ1-1 | . | . | TRBV10-3
TGTGCCAGCAGGCCCACAGGGGAGGGCAATCAGCCCCAGCATTTT | CASRPTGEGNQPQHF | TRBJ1-5 | . | TRBD1 | TRBV28
TGTGCCAGCAGTGAAGACCCAACAGGGGTGGCCGGGGAGCTGTTTTTT | CASSEDPTGVAGELFF | TRBJ2-2 | few | TRBD1 | TRBV6-1
TGTGCCAGCAGCTTACACGGGGGCTCTGGGGCCAACGTCCTGACTTTC | CASSLHGGSGANVLTF | TRBJ2-6 | . | . | TRBV7-2
TGTGCCAGCAGTTCGAGGGGGGAAAAACTGTTTTTT | CASSSRGEKLFF | TRBJ1-4 | . | . | TRBV28
TGTGCCAGCAGTTTAAAGGGTCCGGGGTTCCTCTCCTACGAGCAGTACTTC | CASSLKGPGFLSYEQYF | TRBJ2-7 | once | . | TRBV27
TGCGCCAGCAGCCAAGGGACCGGAACCGGGGAGCTGTTTTTT | CASSQGTGTGELFF | TRBJ2-2 | . | . | TRBV4-1
TGTGCCAGCAGCTCGCCCGGGGGCTATGGCTACACCTTC | CASSSPGGYGYTF | TRBJ1-2 | . | . | TRBV11-3
TGTGCCAGCAGTTTGGGCGGGAGAAACAATGAGCAGTTCTTC | CASSLGGRNNEQFF | TRBJ2-1 | . | TRBD2 | TRBV27
TGTGCCATCAGTGCTAGCCCTGGCGGAGATACGCAGTATTTT | CAISASPGGDTQYF | TRBJ2-3 | . | . | TRBV10-3
TGTGCCAGCAGCCCCCCGGTTACAGGGTCTTCCCTTGTCTTCAATGAGCAGTTCTTC | CASSPPVTGSSLVFNEQFF | TRBJ2-1 | . | . | TRBV13
TGTGCCAGCAGCGCAGGGGGTGGGCAGCCCCAGCATTTT | CASSAGGGQPQHF | TRBJ1-5 | . | TRBD1 | TRBV9
TGTGCCAGCAGTTACAGCATGAACACTGAAGCTTTCTTT | CASSYSMNTEAFF | TRBJ1-1 | . | . | TRBV6-5
TGTGCCAGCAGCGTAGCAGCGGGCGGGGTCCCCTACGAGCAGTACTTC | CASSVAAGGVPYEQYF | TRBJ2-7 | . | . | TRBV9
TGTGCCAGCAGCTCTGGGCAGGGAAGGTCGGGGGCCAACGTCCTGACTTTC | CASSSGQGRSGANVLTF | TRBJ2-6 | . | . | TRBV11-2
TGTGCCAGCAGCTTTCTAATGGCGAGCAATTCACCCCTCCACTTT | CASSFLMASNSPLHF | TRBJ1-6 | . | . | TRBV5-6
TGTGCCAGCAGTGAAGCGGCAGGGACAGGGGCTAACTATGGCTACACCTTC | CASSEAAGTGANYGYTF | TRBJ1-2 | . | TRBD1 | TRBV2
TGTGCCAGCAGCCCGGGACCCACCTACCTTGAAGCTTTCTTT | CASSPGPTYLEAFF | TRBJ1-1 | . | . | TRBV7-9
TGTGCCAGCAGTGAAGGGACAGGGTCGTCAGCTTTCTTT | CASSEGTGSSAFF | TRBJ1-1 | . | TRBD1 | TRBV6-1
TGTGCCAGCAGGGGCCTGTCGAACACTGAAGCTTTCTTT | CASRGLSNTEAFF | TRBJ1-1 | . | . | TRBV6-5
TGTGCCAGCTCACTGATAGGGAGCTCCTACGAGCAGTACTTC | CASSLIGSSYEQYF | TRBJ2-7 | once | . | TRBV18
TGTGCCAGCAGCTTAGGGTTTGGGAACAATCCCCAATACTATGGCTACACCTTC | CASSLGFGNNPQYYGYTF | TRBJ1-2 | . | . | TRBV7-9
TGTGCCAGCAGTCGAAGGGACAATCAGCCCCAGCATTTT | CASSRRDNQPQHF | TRBJ1-5 | . | . | TRBV27
TGTGCCAGCAGCTTAGCTAGCGGGAATGGGGAGACCCAGTACTTC | CASSLASGNGETQYF | TRBJ2-5 | . | TRBD2 | TRBV7-9